The 13 T cell receptor beta chains in this list originate from one sample, sequenced in a study of blood T cell repertoires in COVID-19 (dated by TCRdb to about 2020). To prepare the library, the immunoSEQ multiplex PCR assay was applied. In its TCRdb copy, this immuneACCESS table keeps in-frame sequences only and misses some clones. Where compared with another copy, unresolved V genes explain less than half of these, and the others have no known cause. Present in this sample are 400,000 to 550,000 clones, about 89% of which were seen just once. Of the sample, about 4.5% falls within the top ten clones. The specimen was peripheral blood. Every receptor here comes from a woman aged 25 to 39 with acute or convalescent COVID-19.

The V call is TRBV18, the J call TRBJ1-2; D call uncertain. Germline CDR1 KGHSH, CDR2 LQKENI. V lost 3 bases and J lost 2, with 7 bases in between. The CDR3 has 13 amino acids. The CDR3 region is CASSPNRNYGYTF. The CDR3 region has the DNA TGTGCCAGCTCACCGAACAGAAACTATGGCTACACCTTC.

The chain employs TRBV6-6 and TRBJ1-1; 7 bases are a match to TRBD1. J lost 2 bases, V lost 10 bases, and 7 bases had no gene match. Germline CDR1 and CDR2: MNHNY and SVGAGI (reference sequence). The CDR3 is 13 residues long. The CDR3 is CAISTGANTEAFF. The CDR3, as DNA: TGTGCCATTTCTACAGGGGCTAACACTGAAGCTTTCTTT.

The chain uses TRBV9 and TRBJ1-1; D unclear. The CDR3 extends over 13 amino acids. The germline V and J ends were trimmed by 0 bases and 5 bases, with 8 bases remaining between them. CDR1 and CDR2 (germline): SGDLS, YYNGEE. The CDR3 spells CASSVATGTEAFF. CDR3 in DNA: TGTGCCAGCAGCGTAGCGACGGGAACTGAAGCTTTCTTT.

With respect to this clone: The identical CDR3 is also encoded by other nucleotide sequences in the sample. The rearrangement uses TRBV2 and TRBJ2-7, with D possibly being TRBD2 (5 bases). The CDR3 contains 14 residues. Trimming removed 7 bases from V and 0 bases from J, with 13 bases in between. Germline CDR1 is SNHLY and CDR2 is FYNNEI. CDR3 nucleotides: TGTGCCAGCAAAAGGACGGGGAGCTCCTACGAGCAGTACTTC. This gives the protein CASKRTGSSYEQYF.

V is TRBV6-2 or TRBV6-3 and J is TRBJ2-1, with 11 bases aligning to TRBD1. The V gene's germline CDR1 is MNHEY and CDR2 SVGEGT. The CDR3 runs to 16 residues. The V and J ends lost 6 bases and 7 bases, in that order; junction bases with no gene match: 11. The CDR3 region is CASRPTGTGGRNEQFF. For the CDR3, the DNA is TGTGCCAGCAGACCTACCGGGACAGGGGGTCGTAATGAGCAGTTCTTC.

The CDR3, as DNA: TGTGCCAGCAGTTTATTGAAAGTGGTTTCTTTAGAGGTGAACGAGCAGTACTTC. Protein sequence: CASSLLKVVSLEVNEQYF. V and J are TRBV28 and TRBJ2-7; D ambiguous. The CDR3 is 18 residues long. V shed 1 base and J shed 5 bases, with 24 bases lying between them. Per the germline V gene, CDR1 is MDHEN and CDR2 is SYDVKM.

V and J are TRBV19 and TRBJ1-6; 10 bases map to TRBD1. The length of the CDR3 is 17 residues. From germline, CDR1 is LNHDA and CDR2 SQIVND (reference sequence). Trimming at V came to 5 bases and at J to 8 bases, leaving 12 bases not matched to a gene. CDR3 nucleotide sequence: TGTGCCAGTAGTCCCACTCCGGGACAGGGGCGATATTCACCCCTCCACTTT. This gives the protein CASSPTPGQGRYSPLHF.

The chain combines TRBV30 with TRBJ2-2; 10 positions agree with TRBD2. Germline V lookup: CDR1 GTSNPN, CDR2 SVGIG (reference sequence). The CDR3 runs to 13 residues. Trimming took 5 bases from V and 5 from J; bases not matched to a gene: 2. CDR3 sequence (DNA): TGTGCCTGGTTAGCGGGGGGAACCGGGGAGCTGTTTTTT. It encodes CAWLAGGTGELFF.

In its sample, this clone was seen a few times. The chain has TRBV4-1 and TRBJ1-1; 8 bases align to TRBD1. The CDR3 consists of 17 residues. Germline CDR1 and CDR2: MGHRA and YSYEKL. Trimming took 2 bases from V and 0 from J; bases not matched to a gene: 8. The CDR3 sequence is CASSQRSQGAVNTEAFF. In nucleotides, the CDR3 is TGCGCCAGCAGCCAAAGGTCCCAGGGGGCAGTGAACACTGAAGCTTTCTTT.

About this clone itself: The sample has other DNA sequences that encode this CDR3 too. The V and J genes are TRBV7-2 and TRBJ2-1, with 11 bases that match TRBD2. From germline, CDR1 is SGHTA and CDR2 FQGNSA. J gave up 3 bases and V 4 bases, and 5 bases lay outside the gene matches. There are 16 residues in the CDR3. This CDR3 is CASSSTLAGGYNEQFF. The CDR3 DNA reads as TGTGCCAGCAGCTCCACGCTAGCGGGGGGCTACAATGAGCAGTTCTTC. Drawing the rest from reference TRBV7-2 and TRBJ2-1, the complete variable domain is GAGVSQSPSNKVTEKGKDVELRCDPISGHTALYWYRQSLGQGLEFLIYFQGNSAPDKSGLPSDRFSAERTGGSVSTLTIQRTQQEDSAVYLCASSSTLAGGYNEQFFGPGTRLTVL.

This clone was counted a single time. The rearrangement links TRBV7-6 to TRBJ2-2, with 15 bases identical to TRBD2. This CDR3 is built from 18 residues. CDR1 is SGHVS, CDR2 FNYEAQ, per germline. With 5 bases clipped from V and 4 bases from J, the junction kept 8 bases outside the gene matches. The CDR3: CASSPRTSGGAGTGELFF. CDR3 in DNA: TGTGCCAGCAGCCCCCGGACTAGCGGGGGGGCAGGCACCGGGGAGCTGTTTTTT.

This clone appeared a single time. The chain uses TRBV6-6 and TRBJ2-6; 7 positions agree with TRBD1. Losses at the gene ends were 5 bases for V and 1 base for J; bases not matched to a gene: 5. The CDR3 runs 16 residues. The germline V gene encodes CDR1 MNHNY and CDR2 SVGAGI (reference sequence). In nucleotides, the CDR3 is TGTGCCAGCAGTCGACAGGGCTTGTCTGGGGCCAACGTCCTGACTTTC. It yields the protein CASSRQGLSGANVLTF.

V usage is TRBV4-1 and J usage is TRBJ2-3; D not resolved. Trimming shortened V by 0 bases and J by 2 bases, and 9 bases separated the two germline ends. The CDR3 extends over 15 amino acids. Germline CDR1 and CDR2: MGHRA and YSYEKL. The CDR3 nucleotides are TGCGCCAGCAGCCAAGATCGTCTCCTCACAGATACGCAGTATTTT. Translated, it gives CASSQDRLLTDTQYF.